The 8 T cell receptor beta chains presented below share a single source sample, sequenced in a study of blood T cell repertoires in COVID-19. Using immunoSEQ multiplex PCR, the repertoire was profiled, and TCRdb retains in-frame clones only, with some absent. The sample carries about 270,000 clones, around 93% recorded once. Input material: PBMCs or T cells enriched from blood (not recorded which). The source is a middle-aged man who had been exposed to COVID-19.

DNA of the CDR3: TGTGCCAGTAGTCAACCCGGACAGGGTTCGGAGAAGGTTGACACTGAAGCTTTCTTT. It is translated as CASSQPGQGSEKVDTEAFF. The chain joins TRBV19 to TRBJ1-1; TRBD1 agrees at 8 bases. The V and J ends lost 5 bases and 3 bases, in that order; junction bases with no gene match: 20. Germline CDR1 LNHDA, CDR2 SQIVND (reference sequence). The CDR3 contains 19 residues.

The rearrangement uses TRBV6-8 and TRBJ2-7; TRBD2 matches at 8 bases. The CDR3 is 11 amino acids. The germline CDR1 and CDR2 sequences are MNHGY and SAAAGT. V dropped 7 bases and J dropped 7; count of bases not matched to a gene: 3. CDR3 sequence: CASTRGGEQYF. CDR3 DNA sequence: TGTGCCAGCACCCGCGGGGGGGAGCAGTACTTC.

The rearrangement joins TRBV10-3 to TRBJ2-4; D is unresolved. The germline CDR1 and CDR2 sequences are ENHRY and SYGVKD. Trimming stripped 2 bases from V and 5 bases from J, with 4 bases between. CDR3 length equals 12 residues. The CDR3 nucleotides are TGTGCCATCAGTGAGGCAGAAAACATTCAGTACTTC. Its protein is CAISEAENIQYF.

The rearrangement uses TRBV7-9 and TRBJ2-5; D is unclear. V gave up 3 bases and J gave up 5 bases, with 4 bases separating them. The CDR3 extends over 11 amino acids. CDR1 and CDR2 (germline): SEHNR, FQNEAQ (reference sequence). The CDR3 DNA follows: TGTGCCAGCAGCTTCTCCGAGACCCAGTACTTC. This codes for CASSFSETQYF. Filled out from reference TRBV7-9 and TRBJ2-5, the complete variable domain reads DTGVSQNPRHKITKRGQNVTFRCDPISEHNRLYWYRQTLGQGPEFLTYFQNEAQLEKSRLLSDRFSAERPKGSFSTLEIQRTEQGDSAMYLCASSFSETQYFGPGTRLLVL.

The rearrangement links TRBV12-5 to TRBJ1-2; maybe TRBD1 (6 bases). Germline lookup yields CDR1 LGHNT and CDR2 FRNRAP. The germline V and J ends were trimmed by 0 bases and 6 bases, with 11 bases remaining between them. The CDR3 length is 14 residues. The CDR3 is CASGLVWSGDGYTF. CDR3 DNA sequence: TGTGCTAGTGGTTTGGTATGGTCAGGGGATGGCTACACCTTC. Combining the CDR3 with reference TRBV12-5 and TRBJ1-2 gives the whole variable domain DARVTQTPRHKVTEMGQEVTMRCQPILGHNTVFWYRQTMMQGLELLAYFRNRAPLDDSGMPKDRFSAEMPDATLATLKIQPSEPRDSAVYFCASGLVWSGDGYTFGSGTRLTVV.

The chain links TRBV5-6 to TRBJ1-4; the D is unclear. This CDR3 is built from 16 residues. Looked up from germline, CDR1 is SGHDT and CDR2 is YYEEEE. V was shortened by 4 bases and J by 3 bases, with 16 bases between the two germline ends. In DNA form, the CDR3 reads TGTGCCAGCAGCATGCCCCAGGCCGATCCTAATGAAAAACTGTTTTTT. Translation: CASSMPQADPNEKLFF.

V usage is TRBV6-1 and J usage is TRBJ2-7; D ambiguous. V was trimmed by 4 bases and J by 4 bases, leaving 20 bases between them. The CDR3 is made up of 16 amino acids. The germline gives CDR1 MNHNS, CDR2 SASEGT. This CDR3 is CASSGLGRSLRYEQYF. The CDR3 nucleotides are TGTGCCAGCAGTGGTTTGGGCAGGTCATTACGGTACGAGCAGTACTTC.

The chain employs TRBV10-3 and TRBJ1-5; 9 bases agree with TRBD1. V dropped 3 bases and J dropped 11; count of bases not matched to a gene: 14. The CDR3 consists of 16 residues. Germline V lookup: CDR1 ENHRY, CDR2 SYGVKD. Here the CDR3 DNA reads TGTGCCATCAGTGACGCCTCCGGACAGGGGTTTCGATCCCAGCATTTT. Its protein is CAISDASGQGFRSQHF.